What follows are 13 T cell receptor beta chains derived from one specimen sequenced in a study of T-cell memory formation after mild COVID-19. TCRdb re-derived calls from the 5' RACE reads in MiXCR, one entry per CDR3 protein. The sample shows 300,000 to 350,000 distinct CDR3 sequences, 14% of them seen only once. The sample consisted of PBMCs or a T cell subset sorted from them (not recorded which). These receptors originate from a man aged 18 to 29 who had mild COVID-19 (a few samples of this study predate the infection). Cell type and time point are not known.

This clonotype was recorded a few times. The chain joins TRBV10-3 to TRBJ1-2, with 11 positions matching TRBD1. CDR1 is ENHRY, CDR2 SYGVKD, per germline. This CDR3 is built from 15 residues. Unmatched junction bases numbered 11, after V lost 7 bases and J lost 7 bases. The CDR3 reads CAITGGVGTGGGYTF. For the CDR3, the DNA is TGTGCCATCACCGGAGGAGTGGGGACAGGGGGTGGCTACACCTTC.

The chain links TRBV7-9 to TRBJ1-2; D is unclear. Germline-derived CDR1 and CDR2 are SEHNR and FQNEAQ (reference sequence). This CDR3 has 13 amino acids. V lost 5 bases and J 8 bases, leaving 15 bases between the germline ends. This CDR3 reads CASSVSTLYGYTF. The DNA for the CDR3 is TGTGCCAGCAGCGTTTCGACCTTATACGGCTACACCTTC.

This clonotype was counted a few times. This chain uses TRBV5-1 with TRBJ2-7; 9 nucleotides match TRBD1. The CDR3 spans 15 residues. V shed 5 bases, J shed 5 bases, and the junction held 11 bases outside the gene matches. Germline CDR1 is SGHRS and CDR2 is YFSETQ. CDR3 region: CASSQPRTGDHEQYF. As DNA, the CDR3 is TGCGCCAGCAGTCAACCTCGGACAGGGGATCACGAGCAGTACTTC.

This clonotype was seen many times. The chain uses TRBV20-1 and TRBJ2-7; 7 bases align to TRBD1. V trimming: 6 bases; J trimming: 9 bases; junction bases outside the gene matches: 8. Germline V gene data show CDR1 as DFQATT and CDR2 as SNEGSKA (reference sequence). The CDR3 covers 11 residues. CDR3 amino acids: CSARQGRVQYV. CDR3 coding DNA: TGCAGTGCCAGACAGGGACGAGTGCAGTACGTC.

This clonotype was seen a few times. The rearrangement links TRBV5-5 to TRBJ1-2; 10 nucleotides match TRBD1. The CDR3 spans 15 residues. The junction had 10 bases not matched to a gene; V was cut back by 4 bases and J by 7 bases. Germline V gene data show CDR1 as SGHKS and CDR2 as YYEKEE (reference sequence). Here the CDR3 DNA reads TGTGCCAGCAGCCTGGCCGGGACAGGGGTGAGTGGCTACACCTTC. It translates to CASSLAGTGVSGYTF.

A few counts support this clonotype. The V and J genes are TRBV29-1 and TRBJ2-7, with no clear D. V was pared by 2 bases and J by 3 bases, with 11 bases between. CDR3 length: 13 amino acids. CDR1 is SQVTM, CDR2 ANQGSEA, per germline. The CDR3 nucleotides read TGCAGCGTTGAACTACCTCAATACTACGAGCAGTACTTC. Protein: CSVELPQYYEQYF.

V gene TRBV6-6 combines with J gene TRBJ2-7; 10 positions match TRBD2. The CDR3 has 16 residues. Losses at the gene ends were 0 bases for V and 2 bases for J; bases not matched to a gene: 4. Germline loops: CDR1 MNHNY, CDR2 SVGAGI (reference sequence). DNA of the CDR3: TGTGCCAGCAGTTACTCGCTAGCGGGGGATCCCTACGAGCAGTACTTC. Protein product: CASSYSLAGDPYEQYF.

This clonotype was seen a few times. CDR3 nucleotide sequence: TGCAGTGCTCGGGGGTCCGGAGAGACCCAGTACTTC. Protein: CSARGSGETQYF. The V and J genes are TRBV20-1 and TRBJ2-5, with D perhaps matching TRBD2 (6 bases). The CDR3 length is 12 residues. V dropped 5 bases and J dropped 4 bases, with 11 bases sitting between them. CDR1 and CDR2 (germline): DFQATT, SNEGSKA (reference sequence).

This chain links TRBV4-3 with TRBJ1-2; 7 bases are a match to TRBD1. The germline V gene encodes CDR1 LGHNA and CDR2 YSLEER. The CDR3 is 15 residues long. Trimming took 1 base from V and 2 from J; bases not matched to a gene: 4. The CDR3, as DNA: TGCGCCAGCAGCCAAGTACCAGGGGGAAACTATGGCTACACCTTC. Translating it yields CASSQVPGGNYGYTF.

The V call is TRBV15, the J call TRBJ1-4; 11 nucleotides match TRBD1. V trimming: 5 bases; J trimming: 0 bases; junction bases outside the gene matches: 5. The length of the CDR3 is 17 residues. Germline V gene data show CDR1 as LNHNV and CDR2 as YYDKDF (reference sequence). Here the CDR3 DNA reads TGTGCCACCAGCCCCTCGGGACAGGGGGCAACTAATGAAAAACTGTTTTTT. Its protein product is CATSPSGQGATNEKLFF.

This clonotype appeared a few times. The rearrangement links TRBV4-1 to TRBJ2-5; D remains ambiguous. V was pared by 2 bases and J by 5 bases, with 12 bases between. CDR1 MGHRA and CDR2 YSYEKL come from the germline V gene. CDR3 length: 14 residues. CDR3 protein: CASSQPTRVETQYF. The DNA of the CDR3 is TGCGCCAGCAGCCAACCTACACGGGTTGAGACCCAGTACTTC.

This clonotype turned up a few times. The CDR3 region is CASSLGQGYMQPQHF. The CDR3 DNA is TGTGCCAGCAGCCTTGGACAGGGGTATATGCAGCCCCAGCATTTT. This chain uses TRBV4-2 with TRBJ1-5; 9 nucleotides line up with TRBD1. Unmatched junction bases numbered 8, after V lost 4 bases and J lost 7 bases. The V gene's germline CDR1 is LGHNA and CDR2 YNFKEQ. This CDR3 contains 15 residues.

In this sample, this clonotype turned up a few times. The V and J genes are TRBV15 and TRBJ1-1; no reliable D call. The germline CDR1 and CDR2 sequences are LNHNV and YYDKDF (reference sequence). Trimming took off 0 bases at V and 5 bases at J, with 10 bases between the two ends. CDR3 length: 14 residues. CDR3 amino acids: CATSRDWGSTEAFF. CDR3 nucleotides: TGTGCCACCAGCAGAGACTGGGGAAGTACTGAAGCTTTCTTT.